These T cell receptor beta chains were read from a single sample in a study of T cell changes during pregnancy in multiple sclerosis. Sequencing was performed with immunoSEQ multiplex PCR; in TCRdb, only in-frame clones are kept and a portion is missing. The sample shows around 29,000 clones, approximately 90% of them seen only once. The sample consisted of CD4+ T cells from peripheral blood mononuclear cells, taken in the first trimester of pregnancy. These receptor sequences come from a female donor with multiple sclerosis, enrolled in a pregnancy study. The CDR3 runs from the conserved cysteine through the conserved F or W. Each record gives: V gene, CDR3 protein.

v_gene: TRBV7-2
CDR3aa: CASSPRDRGYGYTF

v_gene: TRBV23-1
CDR3aa: CASSPRDRVYTEAFF

v_gene: TRBV7-9
CDR3aa: CASSLGRTGEGEKLFF

v_gene: TRBV6-6
CDR3aa: CASSYVGGNYGYTF

v_gene: TRBV10-3
CDR3aa: CAISMTSGGPSTDTQYF

v_gene: TRBV28
CDR3aa: CASSFGGNYGYTF

v_gene: TRBV4-1
CDR3aa: CASSPILGGRGYYGYTF

v_gene: TRBV6-1
CDR3aa: CASTRQGDCAFF

v_gene: TRBV7-2
CDR3aa: CASSRTGSSYEQYF

v_gene: TRBV2
CDR3aa: CASRQTLGEQYF

v_gene: TRBV9
CDR3aa: CASSPRPGSANTGELFF

v_gene: TRBV5-1
CDR3aa: CASSLQGFGEKLFF

v_gene: TRBV6-5
CDR3aa: CASSHRNRAGYTF

v_gene: TRBV15
CDR3aa: CATSRARRGQGGYTF

v_gene: TRBV6-6
CDR3aa: CASSRTGGVEKLFF

v_gene: TRBV12-5
CDR3aa: CASGPNFYEQYF

v_gene: TRBV6-6
CDR3aa: CASTQTRQGTNEKLFF

v_gene: TRBV27
CDR3aa: CASRAGQGEKLFF

v_gene: TRBV2
CDR3aa: CANTFDRAGGEQYF

v_gene: TRBV10-2
CDR3aa: CASSGHSGNTIYF

v_gene: TRBV30
CDR3aa: CAWTRGEYISYEQYF

v_gene: TRBV30
CDR3aa: CAWSVQGGEKLFF

v_gene: TRBV7-2
CDR3aa: CASSFTRNYEQYF

v_gene: TRBV1
CDR3aa: CTSSQGNSGGSSTDTQYF

v_gene: TRBV13
CDR3aa: CASSPEGLVADTQYF

v_gene: TRBV6-1
CDR3aa: CATQGDSGNTIYF

v_gene: TRBV7-2
CDR3aa: CASSLVDRGLAGPYEQYF

v_gene: TRBV14
CDR3aa: CASSPERGTRRETQYF

v_gene: TRBV5-1
CDR3aa: CASSFSRTGNLYEQYF